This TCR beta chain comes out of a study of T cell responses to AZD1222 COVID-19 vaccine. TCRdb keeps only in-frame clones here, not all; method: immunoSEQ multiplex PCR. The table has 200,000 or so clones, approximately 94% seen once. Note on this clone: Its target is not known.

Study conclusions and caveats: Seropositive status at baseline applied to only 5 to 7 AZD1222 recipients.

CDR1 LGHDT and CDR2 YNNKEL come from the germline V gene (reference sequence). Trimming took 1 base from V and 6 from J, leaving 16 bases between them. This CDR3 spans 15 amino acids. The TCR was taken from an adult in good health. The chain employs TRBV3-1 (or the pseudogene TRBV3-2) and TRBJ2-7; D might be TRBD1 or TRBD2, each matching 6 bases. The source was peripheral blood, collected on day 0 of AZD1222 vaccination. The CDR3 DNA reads TGTGCCAGCAGCCAAGGGCCGGGGGCGAAAGTCGAGCAGTACTTC. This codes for CASSQGPGAKVEQYF.